Listed below are T cell receptor beta chains from one sample, sequenced in a study of T-cell memory formation after mild COVID-19. From the 5' RACE reads, TCRdb called clonotypes with MiXCR, one entry per CDR3 protein. The profile shows around 300,000 distinct CDR3 sequences, around 15% of them singletons. The specimen was PBMCs or a T cell subset sorted from them (not recorded which). All receptors derive from a man aged 18 to 30 who had mild COVID-19 (a few samples of this study predate the infection). Cell type and time point are not known. The CDR3 runs from the conserved cysteine through the conserved F or W. D genes are given only for firm matches. Size is omitted from some rows. Given values are once, few, many or a class for expanded clones.

clone size: few; CDR3 length: 12; J gene: TRBJ1-4; V gene: TRBV12-3/TRBV12-4; D gene: .; CDR3 DNA: TGTGCCATCATGAGGGGAGGTGAAAAACTGTTTTTT; CDR3 protein: CAIMRGGEKLFF
clone size: .; CDR3 length: 13; J gene: TRBJ1-2; V gene: TRBV20-1; D gene: .; CDR3 DNA: TGCAGTGCCATTAACAAGGACTTCTATGGCTACACCTTC; CDR3 protein: CSAINKDFYGYTF
clone size: few; CDR3 length: 14; J gene: TRBJ1-5; V gene: TRBV6-1; D gene: TRBD1; CDR3 DNA: TGTGCCAGCAGTGACAGGGGGCTCAATCAGCCCCAGCATTTT; CDR3 protein: CASSDRGLNQPQHF
clone size: many; CDR3 length: 14; J gene: TRBJ1-2; V gene: TRBV5-6; D gene: TRBD1; CDR3 DNA: TGTGCCAGCAGCAGATACTACAGGGGGCCTGGCTACACCTTC; CDR3 protein: CASSRYYRGPGYTF
clone size: few; CDR3 length: 16; J gene: TRBJ2-6; V gene: TRBV11-2; D gene: .; CDR3 DNA: TGTGCCAGCAGCTTACGGGGGTTATCTGGGGCCAACGTCCTGACTTTC; CDR3 protein: CASSLRGLSGANVLTF
clone size: few; CDR3 length: 11; J gene: TRBJ1-2; V gene: TRBV30; D gene: .; CDR3 DNA: TGTGCCTGGAGTGCCCTAGCTGGCTACACCTTC; CDR3 protein: CAWSALAGYTF
clone size: .; CDR3 length: 15; J gene: TRBJ1-5; V gene: TRBV20-1; D gene: TRBD1; CDR3 DNA: TGCAGTGCTGGAGTTGGAGGGGGCGGCAATCAGCCCCAGCATTTT; CDR3 protein: CSAGVGGGGNQPQHF
clone size: few; CDR3 length: 14; J gene: TRBJ1-1; V gene: TRBV6-1; D gene: .; CDR3 DNA: TGTGCCAGCAGTGACCGGGGGGGGGACACTGAAGCTTTCTTT; CDR3 protein: CASSDRGGDTEAFF
clone size: many; CDR3 length: 14; J gene: TRBJ2-5; V gene: TRBV12-3/TRBV12-4; D gene: .; CDR3 DNA: TGTGCCAGCAGTCCCCTTAGCGGCCAAGAGACCCAGTACTTC; CDR3 protein: CASSPLSGQETQYF
clone size: .; CDR3 length: 12; J gene: TRBJ1-4; V gene: TRBV29-1; D gene: .; CDR3 DNA: TGCAGCCACTCAGGAGATAATGAAAAACTGTTTTTT; CDR3 protein: CSHSGDNEKLFF
clone size: few; CDR3 length: 13; J gene: TRBJ1-1; V gene: TRBV7-9; D gene: .; CDR3 DNA: TGTGCCAGCAGCCTCACGGACAGCCTTGAAGCTTTCTTT; CDR3 protein: CASSLTDSLEAFF
clone size: few; CDR3 length: 15; J gene: TRBJ2-5; V gene: TRBV5-1; D gene: .; CDR3 DNA: TGCGCCAGCAGCCCCGGGGCGGAGGGGCAAGAGACCCAGTACTTC; CDR3 protein: CASSPGAEGQETQYF
clone size: many; CDR3 length: 15; J gene: TRBJ1-1; V gene: TRBV4-1; D gene: .; CDR3 DNA: TGCGCCAGCAGCCCGACCGGGGGGATAAACACTGAAGCTTTCTTT; CDR3 protein: CASSPTGGINTEAFF
clone size: few; CDR3 length: 15; J gene: TRBJ2-1; V gene: TRBV9; D gene: .; CDR3 DNA: TGTGCCAGCAGCGTAGTAGGGGATCCCTTGGATGAGCAGTTCTTC; CDR3 protein: CASSVVGDPLDEQFF
clone size: .; CDR3 length: 16; J gene: TRBJ1-6; V gene: TRBV20-1; D gene: .; CDR3 DNA: TGCAGTGCTAGAGTGACCGGGAGCTCCTATAATTCACCCCTCCACTTT; CDR3 protein: CSARVTGSSYNSPLHF
clone size: .; CDR3 length: 14; J gene: TRBJ1-1; V gene: TRBV29-1; D gene: .; CDR3 DNA: TGCAGCGTTATACCGTACACGATGATGGCTGAAGCTTTCTTT; CDR3 protein: CSVIPYTMMAEAFF
clone size: .; CDR3 length: 14; J gene: TRBJ2-5; V gene: TRBV4-3; D gene: .; CDR3 DNA: TGCGCCAGCAGCCAAGACTCCGGTCCTGCGACCCAGTACTTC; CDR3 protein: CASSQDSGPATQYF
clone size: few; CDR3 length: 14; J gene: TRBJ1-3; V gene: TRBV20-1; D gene: .; CDR3 DNA: TGCAGTGCTACCTCGAAAAACTCTGGAAACACCATATATTTT; CDR3 protein: CSATSKNSGNTIYF
clone size: .; CDR3 length: 16; J gene: TRBJ2-3; V gene: TRBV7-2; D gene: .; CDR3 DNA: TGTGCCAGCAGCGGAGGCGGGGTAGCTATCACAGATACGCAGTATTTT; CDR3 protein: CASSGGGVAITDTQYF
clone size: .; CDR3 length: 14; J gene: TRBJ1-6; V gene: TRBV28; D gene: .; CDR3 DNA: TGTGCCAGCACCCCGAGGGCCTATAATTCACCCCTCCACTTT; CDR3 protein: CASTPRAYNSPLHF
clone size: .; CDR3 length: 15; J gene: TRBJ1-5; V gene: TRBV19; D gene: TRBD1; CDR3 DNA: TGTGCCAGTAGCGAAACAGGGGGGGTGATGCAGCCCCAGCATTTT; CDR3 protein: CASSETGGVMQPQHF
clone size: few; CDR3 length: 12; J gene: TRBJ1-1; V gene: TRBV7-9; D gene: .; CDR3 DNA: TGTGCCAGCAGCTTAAAGGGCACTGAAGCTTTCTTT; CDR3 protein: CASSLKGTEAFF
clone size: many; CDR3 length: 13; J gene: TRBJ2-5; V gene: TRBV20-1; D gene: .; CDR3 DNA: TGCAGTGCAGGAAGGGGGGCCCCAGAGACCCAGTACTTC; CDR3 protein: CSAGRGAPETQYF
clone size: few; CDR3 length: 15; J gene: TRBJ2-3; V gene: TRBV7-3; D gene: TRBD1; CDR3 DNA: TGTGCCAGCAGCTCAACAGGGGGCCGCACAGATACGCAGTATTTT; CDR3 protein: CASSSTGGRTDTQYF
clone size: .; CDR3 length: 15; J gene: TRBJ2-6; V gene: TRBV4-3; D gene: .; CDR3 DNA: TGCGCCAGCAGCCAAGGGACCATAGAGGCCAACGTCCTGACTTTC; CDR3 protein: CASSQGTIEANVLTF
clone size: few; CDR3 length: 15; J gene: TRBJ2-7; V gene: TRBV2; D gene: .; CDR3 DNA: TGTGCCAGCAGTGAAGGGAGGACAGTATCCTACGAGCAGTACTTC; CDR3 protein: CASSEGRTVSYEQYF
clone size: few; CDR3 length: 14; J gene: TRBJ1-3; V gene: TRBV2; D gene: .; CDR3 DNA: TGTGCCAGCAGGGAAGGGGAATCTGGAAACACCATATATTTT; CDR3 protein: CASREGESGNTIYF
clone size: .; CDR3 length: 13; J gene: TRBJ1-6; V gene: TRBV6-5; D gene: .; CDR3 DNA: TGTGCCAGCAGGAGGGGCTGGGATTCACCCCTCCACTTT; CDR3 protein: CASRRGWDSPLHF
clone size: many; CDR3 length: 14; J gene: TRBJ1-2; V gene: TRBV4-3; D gene: .; CDR3 DNA: TGCGCCAGCAGCCACAGGGATGGGAACTATGGCTACACCTTC; CDR3 protein: CASSHRDGNYGYTF
clone size: many; CDR3 length: 11; J gene: TRBJ1-1; V gene: TRBV7-2; D gene: .; CDR3 DNA: TGTGCCAGCAGCTTGGGGTTTGAAGCTTTCTTT; CDR3 protein: CASSLGFEAFF
clone size: .; CDR3 length: 15; J gene: TRBJ1-3; V gene: TRBV12-3/TRBV12-4; D gene: .; CDR3 DNA: TGTGCCAGCAGTCTCGGACAACCATCTGGAAACACCATATATTTT; CDR3 protein: CASSLGQPSGNTIYF
clone size: .; CDR3 length: 15; J gene: TRBJ2-2; V gene: TRBV9; D gene: TRBD2; CDR3 DNA: TGTGCCAGCAGCGTGCGGGGGGCGGGAACCGGGGAGCTGTTTTTT; CDR3 protein: CASSVRGAGTGELFF
clone size: few; CDR3 length: 14; J gene: TRBJ2-1; V gene: TRBV20-1; D gene: .; CDR3 DNA: TGCAGTGCTAGAGAGGAAGGTCAGGGGGGGGAGCAGTTCTTC; CDR3 protein: CSAREEGQGGEQFF
clone size: .; CDR3 length: 15; J gene: TRBJ2-1; V gene: TRBV5-6; D gene: .; CDR3 DNA: TGTGCCAGCAGCTTGAGCCTCCACCCCTACAATGAGCAGTTCTTC; CDR3 protein: CASSLSLHPYNEQFF
clone size: few; CDR3 length: 14; J gene: TRBJ2-2; V gene: TRBV5-1; D gene: .; CDR3 DNA: TGCGCCAGCGGGGGACTTCTAAACACCGGGGAGCTGTTTTTT; CDR3 protein: CASGGLLNTGELFF
clone size: few; CDR3 length: 15; J gene: TRBJ1-1; V gene: TRBV18; D gene: .; CDR3 DNA: TGTGCCAGCTCACCTCTCAGGGGTGGGAACACTGAAGCTTTCTTT; CDR3 protein: CASSPLRGGNTEAFF
clone size: .; CDR3 length: 16; J gene: TRBJ2-5; V gene: TRBV7-2; D gene: TRBD2; CDR3 DNA: TGTGCCAGCAGCCCGCAACTAGCGGGGGGCCAAGAGACCCAGTACTTC; CDR3 protein: CASSPQLAGGQETQYF
clone size: .; CDR3 length: 13; J gene: TRBJ1-6; V gene: TRBV27; D gene: .; CDR3 DNA: TGTGCCAGCAAAATCCTAGGGGGTTCACCCCTCCACTTT; CDR3 protein: CASKILGGSPLHF
clone size: many; CDR3 length: 13; J gene: TRBJ2-7; V gene: TRBV29-1; D gene: TRBD1; CDR3 DNA: TGCAGCGTTAAGGGACAGGGGGCTAGCGAGCAGTACTTC; CDR3 protein: CSVKGQGASEQYF
clone size: .; CDR3 length: 17; J gene: TRBJ2-6; V gene: TRBV6-5; D gene: .; CDR3 DNA: TGTGCCAGCAGTTACTCGGGCAGACTCTCTGGGGCCAACGTCCTGACTTTC; CDR3 protein: CASSYSGRLSGANVLTF
clone size: .; CDR3 length: 15; J gene: TRBJ2-2; V gene: TRBV21-1; D gene: .; CDR3 DNA: TGTGCCAGCAGCAAAGAGAGGGGGACCACCGGGGAGCTGTTTTTT; CDR3 protein: CASSKERGTTGELFF
clone size: .; CDR3 length: 14; J gene: TRBJ2-1; V gene: TRBV7-9; D gene: .; CDR3 DNA: TGTGCCAGCAGCTTTAGCGTCTCCTACAATGAGCAGTTCTTC; CDR3 protein: CASSFSVSYNEQFF
clone size: .; CDR3 length: 14; J gene: TRBJ1-4; V gene: TRBV12-3/TRBV12-4; D gene: TRBD1; CDR3 DNA: TGTGCCAGCAGTCCGGGACAGGCGCGTGAAAAACTGTTTTTT; CDR3 protein: CASSPGQAREKLFF
clone size: .; CDR3 length: 15; J gene: TRBJ2-3; V gene: TRBV5-1; D gene: .; CDR3 DNA: TGCGCCAGCAGCATACAGACAGTCGTGACAGATACGCAGTATTTT; CDR3 protein: CASSIQTVVTDTQYF
clone size: few; CDR3 length: 14; J gene: TRBJ2-5; V gene: TRBV7-8; D gene: TRBD2; CDR3 DNA: TGTGCCAGCAGCGCCTTTGGGGGGGGAGAGACCCAGTACTTC; CDR3 protein: CASSAFGGGETQYF
clone size: few; CDR3 length: 14; J gene: TRBJ2-1; V gene: TRBV9; D gene: .; CDR3 DNA: TGTGCCAGCACCCGGGACCGCCTTTACAATGAGCAGTTCTTC; CDR3 protein: CASTRDRLYNEQFF
clone size: many; CDR3 length: 15; J gene: TRBJ2-5; V gene: TRBV4-3; D gene: TRBD1; CDR3 DNA: TGCGCCAGCAGCCAAACGACAGGGGTTGGGGAGACCCAGTACTTC; CDR3 protein: CASSQTTGVGETQYF
clone size: few; CDR3 length: 15; J gene: TRBJ2-4; V gene: TRBV20-1; D gene: TRBD2; CDR3 DNA: TGCAGTGCTAGAGTAGGCGGGGGGGCCTTAGACATTCAGTACTTC; CDR3 protein: CSARVGGGALDIQYF
clone size: few; CDR3 length: 16; J gene: TRBJ1-2; V gene: TRBV4-2; D gene: .; CDR3 DNA: TGTGCCAGCAGCTTTTCGCGGACCCGGGACGGCTATGGCTACACCTTC; CDR3 protein: CASSFSRTRDGYGYTF
clone size: few; CDR3 length: 13; J gene: TRBJ2-7; V gene: TRBV13; D gene: TRBD1; CDR3 DNA: TGTGCCAGCAGCACATCCGGGACAGGGGAGCAGTACTTC; CDR3 protein: CASSTSGTGEQYF
clone size: .; CDR3 length: 20; J gene: TRBJ2-1; V gene: TRBV12-3/TRBV12-4; D gene: TRBD1; CDR3 DNA: TGTGCCAGCACCATCTCTCCGGGACAGGGAGATGGTTACGCATACAATGAGCAGTTCTTC; CDR3 protein: CASTISPGQGDGYAYNEQFF
clone size: .; CDR3 length: 16; J gene: TRBJ2-7; V gene: TRBV3-1; D gene: .; CDR3 DNA: TGTGCCAGCAGCCAGGCCGGCAGCGCTAGCTCCTACGAGCAGTACTTC; CDR3 protein: CASSQAGSASSYEQYF
clone size: few; CDR3 length: 14; J gene: TRBJ2-2; V gene: TRBV20-1; D gene: .; CDR3 DNA: TGCAGTGCGCCGGCCCCGGGGAGTGCCGGGGAGCTGTTTTTT; CDR3 protein: CSAPAPGSAGELFF